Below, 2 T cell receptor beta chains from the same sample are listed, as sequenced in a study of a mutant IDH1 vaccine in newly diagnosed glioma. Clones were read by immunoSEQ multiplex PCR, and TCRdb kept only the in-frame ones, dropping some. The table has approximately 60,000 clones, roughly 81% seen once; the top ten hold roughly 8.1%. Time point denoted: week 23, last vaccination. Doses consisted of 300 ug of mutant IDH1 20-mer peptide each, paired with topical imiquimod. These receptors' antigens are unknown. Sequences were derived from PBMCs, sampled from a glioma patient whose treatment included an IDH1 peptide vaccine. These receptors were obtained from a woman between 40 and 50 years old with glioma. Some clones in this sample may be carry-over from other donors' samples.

CDR3 loop: CASSIISAGTDTQYF. The CDR3 DNA sequence: TGTGCCAGTAGTATTATCAGCGCCGGCACAGATACGCAGTATTTT. The chain combines TRBV19 with TRBJ2-3, with D unclear. The CDR3 length is 15 residues. In germline, CDR1 is LNHDA, CDR2 SQIVND (reference sequence). V lost 3 bases to trimming and J lost 1 base, with 11 bases between them.

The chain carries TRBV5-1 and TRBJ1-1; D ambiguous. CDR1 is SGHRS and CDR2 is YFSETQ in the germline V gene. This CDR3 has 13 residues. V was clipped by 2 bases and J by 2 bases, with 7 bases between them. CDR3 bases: TGCGCCAGCAGCTTATCGTCCAACACTGAAGCTTTCTTT. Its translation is CASSLSSNTEAFF.